The T cell receptor (beta chain) under discussion was sequenced for a study of cytomegalovirus exposure and HLA in healthy donors. Of note for this clone: Its specificity is unknown.

With 60 Vbeta and 13 Jbeta primers, the PCR was carried out. TCRdb's copy holds only in-frame clones and misses some; the assay was immunoSEQ multiplex PCR. The sample holds about 190,000 clones; under 85% are singletons and the top ten take approximately 10%. Overall study results and limits: The study labeled roughly 160 TCR beta chains cytomegalovirus-associated. Earlier analysis found most TCR beta V segments productive about 90% or about 30% of the time. A cluster of highly shared sequence variants was likely a sequencing artifact.

These donors counted as nominally healthy when sampled, but unrecorded immune exposures were likely. This TCR derives from a woman aged 50 to 60 in good health and CMV-seropositive. The sample taken for sequencing was PBMCs.

In DNA, the CDR3 is TGTGCCAGCAGCTTGACGGGGGTACATTCTGAAGCTTTCTTT. Encoded protein: CASSLTGVHSEAFF. This sequence joins TRBV7-3 and TRBJ1-1; D possibly corresponds to TRBD1 (5 bases). This CDR3 contains 14 residues. In germline, CDR1 is SGHTA, CDR2 FQGTGA. V shed 3 bases and J shed 6 bases, with 14 bases lying between them.